Sequencing of this T cell receptor (beta chain) was carried out in a study of T-cell reconstitution after alpha-beta-depleted transplantation in children (dated by TCRdb to about 2016). For the wider study: T-cell immune reconstitution after TCRalphabeta/CD19-depleted allogeneic hematopoietic cell transplantation in children was quantitatively tracked in the study by means of TCR repertoire profiling. What the research found in general, with its limitations: The apparently early recovery of alphabetaT-cell counts about two months after transplant reportedly depended on only several hundred rapidly expanded clones that came from non-depleted graft cells. The high TCRbeta diversity at day 60 in some patients was ascribed to recipient T cells and intrathymic progenitors that had survived conditioning. The frequencies of hyperexpanded clones fell over the following months, and after one year, T-cell counts and TCRbeta diversity were mostly attributed to newly produced T cells.

The method was PCR. Sequencing was carried out with an Illumina HiSeq 2500. TCR library preparation used molecular barcoding, with unique molecular identifiers applied to normalize quantification of the TCRbeta repertoire. TCRdb reran the public reads through fastp at Q25 and MiXCR, keeping productive beta chains. Entries are consolidated by CDR3 protein sequence, retaining the most common genes and DNA. This sample holds over 200,000 distinct CDR3 sequences; about 11% were observed only once. The ten largest clones take up roughly 28% of the sample. Concerning this clonotype: Its recognized antigen is unknown. Base qualities are not at hand, and no much larger clone is one base apart.

V sheds 1 base and J sheds 2 bases, leaving 16 bases between their ends. From a lookup of the germline V gene, CDR1 and CDR2 are SGHVS and FNYEAQ. Inclusive of the bounding cysteine and phenylalanine, the CDR3 is 17 residues long. The sequence is cut down to CDR3 DNA, 51 bases in frame from base 1. The sample's treatment or condition label, in plain terms: allogeneic hematopoietic cell transplantation with graft depleted of TCRalphabeta T cells and CD19 B cells. Transplant recipients were children who received TCRalphabeta/CD19-depleted allogeneic hematopoietic cell grafts. The receptor was derived from a child under two years old with acute myeloid leukemia, due to receive a stem cell transplant. The receptor chain draws on TRBV7-6 and TRBJ2-3; a weak D assignment points to TRBD1 (7 bases agree). The specimen comprised PBMCs, sampled before TCRalphabeta/CD19-depleted stem cell transplant. The CDR3 protein: CASSLVDPGGITDTQYF. The DNA sequence is given as TGTGCCAGCAGCTTAGTGGACCCAGGGGGGATCACAGATACGCAGTATTTT.